The entry that follows covers one T cell receptor beta chain sequence. Its cognate antigen is unknown. Germline loops: CDR1 SGHDN, CDR2 FVKESK. CDR3 length: 15 residues. The data were obtained in a study of monozygotic twins with inflammatory bowel disease. Study-level findings and limits: Twins with IBD were found to have lower TCRbeta diversity (inverse Simpson) than healthy co-twins.

From its re-call of the 5' RACE reads, TCRdb lists each CDR3 protein once, without DNA. This repertoire includes around 410,000 distinct CDR3 sequences. This chain uses TRBV14 with TRBJ1-1. Sequenced material: blood. The sequence was collected from a human donor with ulcerative colitis or Crohn's disease, or a healthy co-twin of an affected twin (not recorded which). CDR3 loop: CASSQGAGMNTEAFF.